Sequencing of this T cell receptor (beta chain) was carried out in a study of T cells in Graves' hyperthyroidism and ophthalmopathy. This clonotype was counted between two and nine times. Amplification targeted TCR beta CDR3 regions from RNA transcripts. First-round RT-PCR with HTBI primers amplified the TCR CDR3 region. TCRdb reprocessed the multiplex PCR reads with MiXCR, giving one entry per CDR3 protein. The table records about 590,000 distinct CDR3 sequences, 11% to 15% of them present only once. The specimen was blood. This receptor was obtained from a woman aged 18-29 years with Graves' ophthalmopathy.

CDR3 DNA: TGTGCCACCAGTGATCCGACGCGGAGGGACATTCAGTACTTC. Amino acids: CATSDPTRRDIQYF. The gene calls are TRBV24-1 and TRBJ2-4; tentative D call: TRBD2 (6 bases). The CDR3 is made up of 14 amino acids. Germline assignment: CDR1 KGHDR and CDR2 SFDVKD. V was clipped by 3 bases and J by 8 bases, with 13 bases between them.